This TCR beta chain was found in a study of shared clonotypes between healthy human individuals. CDR1 and CDR2 from the germline V gene are LNHDA and SQIVND (reference sequence). The CDR3 covers 14 residues. V dropped 8 bases and J dropped 6; count of bases not matched to a gene: 10. The table came from immunoSEQ multiplex PCR; TCRdb's copy has only in-frame clones and leaves some out. This table holds hundreds of thousands of clones, 60% to 85% found once. The chain recombines TRBV19 with TRBJ1-5; 7 bases map to TRBD1. Sequenced material: PBMCs. This TCR was recovered from a middle-aged woman in good health. Some clones in this sample may be carry-over from other donors' samples. As DNA, the CDR3 is TGTGCCAGTGGGTGGCAGGGGGGAGGTCAGCCCCAGCATTTT. Translation: CASGWQGGGQPQHF.